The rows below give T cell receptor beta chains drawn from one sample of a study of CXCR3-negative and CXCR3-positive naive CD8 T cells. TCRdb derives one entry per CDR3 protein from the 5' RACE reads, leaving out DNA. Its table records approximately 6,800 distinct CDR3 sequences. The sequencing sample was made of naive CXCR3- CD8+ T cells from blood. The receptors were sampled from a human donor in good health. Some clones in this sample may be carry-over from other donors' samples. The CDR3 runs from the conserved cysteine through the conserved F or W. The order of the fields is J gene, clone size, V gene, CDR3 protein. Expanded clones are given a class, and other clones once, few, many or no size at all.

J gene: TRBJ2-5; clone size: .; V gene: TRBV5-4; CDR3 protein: CASSLGTGVLGETQYF
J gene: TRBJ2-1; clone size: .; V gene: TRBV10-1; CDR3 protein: CASSESTGGLKNEQFF
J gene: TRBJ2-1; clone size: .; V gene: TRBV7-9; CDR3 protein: CASSLTGSNDEQFF
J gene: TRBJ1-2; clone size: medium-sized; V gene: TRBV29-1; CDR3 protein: CSAPGRNYGYTF
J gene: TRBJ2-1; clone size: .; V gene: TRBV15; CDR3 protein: CASSSWGNYAEQFF
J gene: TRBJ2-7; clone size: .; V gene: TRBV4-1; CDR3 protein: CASSQDFARVSYEQYF
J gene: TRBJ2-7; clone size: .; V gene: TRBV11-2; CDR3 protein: CASSLVGSRHEQYF
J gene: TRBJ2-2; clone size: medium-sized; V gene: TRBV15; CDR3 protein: CATSRPRDRGDGELFF
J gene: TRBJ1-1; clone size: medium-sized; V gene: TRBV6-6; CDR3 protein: CASSYSTGGTEAFF
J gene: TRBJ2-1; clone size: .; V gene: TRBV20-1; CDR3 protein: CSAPRAENNEQFF
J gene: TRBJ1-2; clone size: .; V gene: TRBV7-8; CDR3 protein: CASSLAAGFSPYGYTF
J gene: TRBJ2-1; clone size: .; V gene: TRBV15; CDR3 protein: CATSDRDRNNEQFF
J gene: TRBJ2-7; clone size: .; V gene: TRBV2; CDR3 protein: CASSDPGDSSYEQYF
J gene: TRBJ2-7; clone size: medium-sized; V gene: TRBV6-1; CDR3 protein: CAGPLAGRVGEQYF
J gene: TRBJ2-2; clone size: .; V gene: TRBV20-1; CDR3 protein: CSARPDKQGTGELFF
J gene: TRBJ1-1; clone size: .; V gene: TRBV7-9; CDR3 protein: CASSPSQQGATEAFF
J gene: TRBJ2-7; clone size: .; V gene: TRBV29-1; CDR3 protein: CSVAGGRADRGSYEQYF
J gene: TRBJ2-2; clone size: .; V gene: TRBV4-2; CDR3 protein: CASSQGLAGSGELFF
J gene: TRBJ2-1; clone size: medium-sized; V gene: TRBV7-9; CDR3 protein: CASSSPQTGTHEQFF